A selection of T cell receptor beta chains follows, all from one sample in a study of cytomegalovirus exposure and HLA in healthy donors. Sequencing used immunoSEQ multiplex PCR; TCRdb keeps in-frame clones, though not all of them. The sample holds roughly 250,000 clones, 80% seen once. Sequences were obtained from PBMCs. The receptors were sampled from a girl aged 2-15 years in good health and CMV-seronegative. The CDR3 runs from the conserved cysteine through the conserved F or W. A D gene is named only where the DNA matches it firmly. Expanded clones get a size class; other rows say once, few or many, or leave the size out.

V gene	D gene	J gene	clone size	CDR3 DNA	CDR3 protein
TRBV2	TRBD2	TRBJ2-7	NA	TGTGCCAGCAGGAACTTATTTGGGGGAGGGACGGATACCTACGAGCAGTACTTC	CASRNLFGGGTDTYEQYF
TRBV30	TRBD1	TRBJ2-3	once	TGTGCCTGGAGTTCAGGGACAGGGACAGATACGCAGTATTTT	CAWSSGTGTDTQYF
TRBV2	TRBD1	TRBJ2-7	NA	TGTGCCAGCAGGGAGACCGGGACAGGGATTTCCAACGAGCAGTACTTC	CASRETGTGISNEQYF
TRBV28	NA	TRBJ1-3	NA	TGTGCCAGCAGTATACTTGGAAACACCATATATTTT	CASSILGNTIYF
TRBV27	NA	TRBJ1-2	NA	TGTGCCAGCAGTTTAGCAGGGGCGCATGGCTACACCTTC	CASSLAGAHGYTF
TRBV4-1	TRBD1	TRBJ1-1	NA	TGCGCCAGCAGCCTTTGGACAGGGAGAGGGACTGAAGCTTTCTTT	CASSLWTGRGTEAFF
TRBV13	NA	TRBJ1-1	once	TGTGCCAGCAGCTGGGGAGGAGTGAACACTGAAGCTTTCTTT	CASSWGGVNTEAFF
TRBV11-2	NA	TRBJ2-2	NA	TGTGCCAGCAGCTTAGCCAGCGGGACCGGGGAGCTGTTTTTT	CASSLASGTGELFF
TRBV10-3	NA	TRBJ1-1	NA	TGTGCCATCAGTGAGACGTCGCTAGGGGTGGACACTGGAGCTTTCTTT	CAISETSLGVDTGAFF
TRBV7-9	NA	TRBJ2-1	NA	TGTTCCAGCACCATGTACGAGGGCAGGTCTTGGAATGAGCAGTTCTTC	CSSTMYEGRSWNEQFF
TRBV27	NA	TRBJ1-1	few	TGTGCCAGCAGTTTACGGGACTCGAACACTGAAGCTTTCTTT	CASSLRDSNTEAFF
TRBV7-8	NA	TRBJ2-7	few	TGTGCCAGCACCCTGACAGGATCGTACGAGCAGTACTTC	CASTLTGSYEQYF
TRBV19	TRBD1	TRBJ1-2	NA	TGTGCCAGTAGCCTGACAGGGTCTGATGGCTACACCTTC	CASSLTGSDGYTF
TRBV21-1	NA	TRBJ2-2	NA	TGTGCCAGCAGCAAAGCGGAACGGGGGAACACCGGGGAGCTGTTTTTT	CASSKAERGNTGELFF
TRBV9	TRBD1	TRBJ1-4	NA	TGTGCCAGCAGCCAAGGACAGGGGACTAATGAAAAACTGTTTTTT	CASSQGQGTNEKLFF
TRBV27	TRBD2	TRBJ2-7	NA	TGTGCCAGCAGTTTATTTCAGGGACTAGGAGCCTACGAGCAGTACTTC	CASSLFQGLGAYEQYF
TRBV6-5	TRBD1	TRBJ1-6	NA	TGTGCCAGCCGACAGGGGGTCTTTATTTATTCACCCCTCCACTTT	CASRQGVFIYSPLHF
TRBV7-9	NA	TRBJ2-2	NA	TGTGCCAGCAGCACCCGACAGGAAGGTAACACCGGGGAGCTGTTTTTT	CASSTRQEGNTGELFF
TRBV5-1	NA	TRBJ2-6	NA	TGCGCCAGCAGCCCGGACTGGCTCCGGGCCAACGTCCTGACTTTC	CASSPDWLRANVLTF
TRBV7-9	NA	TRBJ2-2	once	TGTGCCAGCAGGCGCGCCGGGGAGCTGTTTTTT	CASRRAGELFF
TRBV28	NA	TRBJ1-6	NA	TGTGCCAGCAATAAACAGGGCGGCTCCTATAATTCACCCCTCCACTTT	CASNKQGGSYNSPLHF
TRBV7-6	NA	TRBJ1-1	NA	TGTGCCAGCAGCTTAGAGGTTGCGGGGATCACTGAAGCTTTCTTT	CASSLEVAGITEAFF
TRBV9	NA	TRBJ2-1	once	TGTGCCAGCAGCCTCACCTCCGGCGGGAATGAGCAGTTCTTC	CASSLTSGGNEQFF
TRBV27	TRBD2	TRBJ2-7	NA	TGTGCCAGCAGTTTACTAGCGGGAGTGCCCTACGAGCAGTACTTC	CASSLLAGVPYEQYF
TRBV7-9	TRBD2	TRBJ2-1	NA	TGTGCCAGCAGCTTGAGGTTGGGACTAGCGGAGTACAATGAGCAGTTCTTC	CASSLRLGLAEYNEQFF
TRBV11-2	NA	TRBJ2-7	few	TGTGCCAGCAGCTCTACGGGAGTCTACGAGCAGTACTTC	CASSSTGVYEQYF
TRBV28	TRBD2	TRBJ2-5	NA	TGTGCCAGCATCGCGTCGGGGGGAGGAGAGACCCAGTACTTC	CASIASGGGETQYF
TRBV20-1	NA	TRBJ1-2	NA	TGCAGTGCTAGTAATCAGTATGGCTACACCTTC	CSASNQYGYTF
TRBV6-5	TRBD1	TRBJ1-6	few	TGTGCCAGCAGAAGACAGGGGATCGGTTCACCCCTCCACTTT	CASRRQGIGSPLHF
TRBV9	NA	TRBJ2-4	NA	TGTGCCAGCAGCGCTGGGGCCTCGTCGGGAAACATTCAGTACTTC	CASSAGASSGNIQYF
TRBV7-8	TRBD2	TRBJ2-5	NA	TGTGCCAGCAGCTCCTGGACGGGGGGGGAGACCCAGTACTTC	CASSSWTGGETQYF
TRBV6-1	TRBD1	TRBJ2-7	NA	TGTGCCAGTAAGGACAGGGATGGGTCCTACGAGCAGTACTTC	CASKDRDGSYEQYF
TRBV21-1	NA	TRBJ2-7	few	TGTGCCAGCAGCGGTAGAGCAGGACTAGCGGGGTTCTCCTTCGAACCCTACGAGCAGTACTTC	CASSGRAGLAGFSFEPYEQYF
TRBV6-5	TRBD2	TRBJ2-2	NA	TGTGCCAGCAGTTTACTAGCGGGAGGAAACACCGGGGAGCTGTTTTTT	CASSLLAGGNTGELFF
TRBV7-2	NA	TRBJ2-1	few	TGTGCCAGCAGTCGACCACTAGGTTCCGATGAGCAGTTCTTC	CASSRPLGSDEQFF
TRBV28	TRBD1	TRBJ2-3	NA	TGTGCCAGCAGTCATCCTTTTGGCGGGACAGGGTCGCCAGATACGCAGTATTTT	CASSHPFGGTGSPDTQYF
TRBV14	TRBD1	TRBJ2-7	NA	TGTGCCAGCAGCCCAACAGGGACAGGGGACTACGAGCAGTACTTC	CASSPTGTGDYEQYF
TRBV29-1	TRBD1	TRBJ2-7	NA	TGCAGCGTTTTCGAGGGGGGTGACAGGGGGCACAACTACGAGCAGTACTTC	CSVFEGGDRGHNYEQYF
TRBV9	TRBD1	TRBJ2-7	NA	TGTGCCAGCTCCTCGACAGGGTGGTACGAGCAGTACTTC	CASSSTGWYEQYF
TRBV19	NA	TRBJ1-5	NA	TGTGCCAGTAGTACCATTTGGGACATAGATCAGCCCCAGCATTTT	CASSTIWDIDQPQHF
TRBV5-1	NA	TRBJ2-7	NA	TGCGCCAGCAGCTTGGGGGCCCCGACAGGTCGCTACGAGCAGTACTTC	CASSLGAPTGRYEQYF
TRBV13	TRBD2	TRBJ2-2	few	TGTGCCAGCAGTCGCGGACTAGCTAACACCGGGGAGCTGTTTTTT	CASSRGLANTGELFF
TRBV7-3	TRBD2	TRBJ2-3	NA	TGTGCCAGCAGCACACAGCGGGGGGGACCAGATACGCAGTATTTT	CASSTQRGGPDTQYF
TRBV20-1	NA	TRBJ1-1	NA	TGCAGTGCCCAGGGGCACACTGAAGCTTTCTTT	CSAQGHTEAFF
TRBV4-2	NA	TRBJ2-7	NA	TGTGCCAGCAGCCTGGCGGAGTCCTACGAGCAGTACTTC	CASSLAESYEQYF
TRBV28	NA	TRBJ1-1	NA	TGTGCCAGCACCCAAAGGAGGACGGAAGCTTTCTTT	CASTQRRTEAFF